These T cell receptor beta chains were read from a single sample in a study of T-cell reconstitution after alpha-beta-depleted transplantation in children. TCRdb reprocessed the PCR reads via MiXCR and lists one record per CDR3 protein. Of around 530,000 distinct CDR3 sequences listed, less than 35% are singletons. This sample comprised PBMCs from the stem cell graft donor, obtained from the stem cell graft. The receptors were gathered from a human donor who donated a stem cell graft to a child with aplastic anemia. Each CDR3 is given with its conserved first and last residue. The D gene is left open where the match is weak. Where a row states a size, it is once, few, many or the class of an expanded clone; other rows omit it.

j_call d_call clone_size v_call cdr3_aa cdr3_nt
TRBJ2-1 TRBD2 NA TRBV20-1 CSARGTSGKRTYNEQFF TGCAGTGCTAGAGGGACTAGCGGGAAGAGGACCTACAATGAGCAGTTCTTC
TRBJ2-7 TRBD1 few TRBV5-1 CASSLSGQGAAREQYF TGCGCCAGCAGCTTGAGCGGACAGGGGGCGGCAAGGGAGCAGTACTTC
TRBJ2-3 NA NA TRBV29-1 CSVPGAGGTDTQYF TGCAGCGTTCCCGGGGCGGGCGGCACAGATACGCAGTATTTT
TRBJ1-1 NA NA TRBV18 CASSPLGRATEAFF TGTGCCAGCTCACCCCTAGGGCGGGCCACTGAAGCTTTCTTT
TRBJ2-3 TRBD2 NA TRBV5-1 CASSYSSGITDTQYF TGCGCCAGCAGCTATTCCAGCGGGATAACAGATACGCAGTATTTT
TRBJ1-4 TRBD1 NA TRBV30 CAWSAGTGEKLFF TGTGCCTGGAGCGCCGGGACAGGGGAAAAACTGTTTTTT
TRBJ2-1 NA few TRBV6-2/TRBV6-3 CASSYMNEQFF TGTGCCAGCAGTTACATGAATGAGCAGTTCTTC
TRBJ1-5 NA NA TRBV7-2 CASSLDGGYGNQPQHF TGTGCCAGCAGCTTAGATGGGGGCTATGGCAATCAGCCCCAGCATTTT
TRBJ1-2 NA few TRBV7-6 CASSLPSGGDNYGYTF TGTGCCAGCAGCTTACCTTCGGGCGGGGATAACTATGGCTACACCTTC
TRBJ2-7 NA few TRBV29-1 CSVWSVYEQYF TGCAGCGTTTGGTCGGTCTACGAGCAGTACTTC
TRBJ1-5 NA NA TRBV7-2 CASSLAAGVSNQPQHF TGTGCCAGCAGCTTAGCGGCAGGGGTTAGCAATCAGCCCCAGCATTTT
TRBJ2-1 NA NA TRBV6-6 CASSSALQDEQFF TGTGCCAGCAGTTCCGCCCTCCAGGATGAGCAGTTCTTC
TRBJ1-1 NA few TRBV29-1 CSVEGLGGVNTEAFF TGCAGCGTTGAAGGGCTTGGAGGGGTAAACACTGAAGCTTTCTTT
TRBJ2-1 TRBD2 few TRBV6-1 CASSGSGSNEQFF TGTGCCAGCAGTGGTAGCGGGAGCAATGAGCAGTTCTTC
TRBJ1-1 NA few TRBV12-3/TRBV12-4 CASRSSGRGAEAFF TGTGCCAGCAGATCCTCCGGGCGCGGGGCTGAAGCTTTCTTT
TRBJ2-7 TRBD2 NA TRBV7-2 CASSLGEGYEQYF TGTGCCAGCAGCTTGGGGGAGGGGTACGAGCAGTACTTC
TRBJ1-2 TRBD1 few TRBV12-3/TRBV12-4 CASSFGQGVMYGYTF TGTGCCAGCAGTTTTGGGCAGGGGGTAATGTATGGCTACACCTTC
TRBJ2-7 NA NA TRBV12-3/TRBV12-4 CAITSRGAGYYEQYF TGTGCCATCACCTCCCGGGGGGCGGGATACTACGAGCAGTACTTC
TRBJ1-1 NA NA TRBV7-2 CASSKQLNTEAFF TGTGCCAGCAGCAAGCAGTTGAACACTGAAGCTTTCTTT
TRBJ1-1 NA few TRBV7-2 CASSQRRMITEAFF TGTGCCAGCAGCCAAAGAAGGATGATCACTGAAGCTTTCTTT
TRBJ2-7 TRBD1 NA TRBV29-1 CSVEDRGQGYEQYF TGCAGCGTTGAAGATCGAGGACAGGGTTACGAGCAGTACTTC
TRBJ2-1 TRBD1 NA TRBV3-1 CASSHRDREGEQFF TGTGCCAGCAGCCACCGGGACAGGGAAGGTGAGCAGTTCTTC
TRBJ2-1 NA NA TRBV27 CASSLPGSWNEQFF TGTGCCAGCAGTTTACCCGGGTCATGGAATGAGCAGTTCTTC
TRBJ2-3 TRBD2 NA TRBV7-9 CASRHPWEGPTDTQYF TGTGCCAGCCGCCACCCCTGGGAGGGCCCTACAGATACGCAGTATTTT
TRBJ2-1 NA NA TRBV20-1 CSAAASISYNEQFF TGCAGCGCGGCCGCATCCATATCCTACAATGAGCAGTTCTTC
TRBJ2-3 TRBD2 NA TRBV4-3 CASSQYQRGSSTDTQYF TGCGCCAGCAGCCAATACCAGCGGGGTTCTAGCACAGATACGCAGTATTTT
TRBJ2-2 TRBD1 NA TRBV12-3/TRBV12-4 CASSLGTGGANTGELFF TGTGCCAGCAGTTTAGGGACAGGGGGAGCCAACACCGGGGAGCTGTTTTTT
TRBJ2-4 NA NA TRBV30 CAWSVPPGTKNIQYF TGTGCCTGGAGTGTACCGCCGGGGACCAAAAACATTCAGTACTTC
TRBJ2-7 TRBD2 NA TRBV5-1 CASSDGTSGPYEQYF TGCGCCAGCAGCGATGGGACTAGCGGGCCCTACGAGCAGTACTTC
TRBJ1-3 NA few TRBV6-1 CASSEIYVLF TGTGCCAGCAGTGAGATATATGTGCTCTTT
TRBJ2-5 NA NA TRBV5-1 CASNIDVETQYF TGCGCCAGCAACATCGACGTCGAGACCCAGTACTTC
TRBJ2-5 TRBD2 few TRBV11-1 CASSGMTSGRGEEETQYF TGTGCCAGCAGCGGCATGACTAGCGGGAGGGGAGAAGAAGAGACCCAGTACTTC
TRBJ1-1 NA NA TRBV18 CASTPKTANTEAFF TGTGCCAGTACCCCCAAGACAGCGAACACTGAAGCTTTCTTT
TRBJ1-1 TRBD1 NA TRBV12-3/TRBV12-4 CASSSDRASAFF TGTGCCAGCAGTTCCGACAGGGCCTCAGCTTTCTTT
TRBJ2-3 NA NA TRBV12-3/TRBV12-4 CASSKARRESTDTQYF TGTGCCAGCAGTAAAGCCCGACGAGAAAGCACAGATACGCAGTATTTT
TRBJ1-1 NA few TRBV18 CASSPLFGEGTEAFF NA
TRBJ2-2 NA NA TRBV5-1 CASSLSGAGELFF TGCGCCAGCAGCTTGTCCGGGGCAGGGGAGCTGTTTTTT
TRBJ2-7 TRBD1 few TRBV25-1 CASRTTGDEQYF TGTGCCAGCAGAACTACAGGGGACGAGCAGTACTTC
TRBJ2-1 TRBD2 few TRBV6-2/TRBV6-3 CASRPGLAGTEQFF TGTGCCAGCAGACCGGGACTAGCGGGCACTGAGCAGTTCTTC
TRBJ1-2 TRBD1 NA TRBV7-2 CASSLGQGQGGYTF TGTGCCAGCAGCTTAGGACAGGGTCAGGGTGGCTACACCTTC
TRBJ1-1 NA few TRBV20-1 CSARTPRMNTEAFF TGCAGTGCTCGAACCCCCCGCATGAACACTGAAGCTTTCTTT
TRBJ1-2 NA few TRBV4-2 CASSPGGINYGYTF TGTGCCAGCAGCCCCGGAGGCATCAACTATGGCTACACCTTC
TRBJ2-1 NA NA TRBV28 CASRAQVSGINEQFF TGTGCCAGCCGGGCTCAGGTGAGCGGAATCAATGAGCAGTTCTTC
TRBJ2-7 NA NA TRBV27 CASSSGGPSYEQYF TGTGCCAGCAGTTCCGGGGGACCCTCCTACGAGCAGTACTTC
TRBJ2-5 TRBD2 NA TRBV10-2 CASSVGVAGNQETQYF TGCGCCAGCAGTGTCGGAGTAGCGGGAAATCAAGAGACCCAGTACTTC
TRBJ2-1 TRBD2 NA TRBV28 CASMLVTSGLSSYNEQFF TGTGCCAGCATGCTCGTTACTAGCGGGCTAAGCTCCTACAATGAGCAGTTCTTC
TRBJ2-6 NA few TRBV27 CASSLLGRYSGANVLTF TGTGCCAGCAGTTTATTGGGACGGTACTCTGGGGCCAACGTCCTGACTTTC